This T cell receptor beta chain was recorded in a study of OX40 agonist ivuxolimab in advanced cancers. Study details: Ivuxolimab was delivered to patients intravenously every 2 weeks at doses spanning 0.01 to 10 mg/kg.

Produced via immunoSEQ multiplex PCR; TCRdb's table is partial and in-frame only. The sample includes 100,000 or so clones, roughly nine tenths of them seen just once. Trimming removed 1 base from V and 5 bases from J, with 14 bases in between. This CDR3 spans 15 amino acids. Germline loops: CDR1 MGHRA, CDR2 YSYEKL. Prior autoimmune disease or systemic immunosuppression barred patients. V and J are TRBV4-1 and TRBJ1-2, with D unresolved. This clonotype was sampled from an adult with an advanced solid tumor such as melanoma, head and neck, liver or kidney cancer. This specimen was CD4+ or CD8+ T cells sorted from blood, taken in a trial of the OX40 agonist ivuxolimab. CDR3: CASSQVYIEFYGYTF. CDR3 nucleotides: TGCGCCAGCAGCCAAGTCTACATAGAGTTTTATGGCTACACCTTC.